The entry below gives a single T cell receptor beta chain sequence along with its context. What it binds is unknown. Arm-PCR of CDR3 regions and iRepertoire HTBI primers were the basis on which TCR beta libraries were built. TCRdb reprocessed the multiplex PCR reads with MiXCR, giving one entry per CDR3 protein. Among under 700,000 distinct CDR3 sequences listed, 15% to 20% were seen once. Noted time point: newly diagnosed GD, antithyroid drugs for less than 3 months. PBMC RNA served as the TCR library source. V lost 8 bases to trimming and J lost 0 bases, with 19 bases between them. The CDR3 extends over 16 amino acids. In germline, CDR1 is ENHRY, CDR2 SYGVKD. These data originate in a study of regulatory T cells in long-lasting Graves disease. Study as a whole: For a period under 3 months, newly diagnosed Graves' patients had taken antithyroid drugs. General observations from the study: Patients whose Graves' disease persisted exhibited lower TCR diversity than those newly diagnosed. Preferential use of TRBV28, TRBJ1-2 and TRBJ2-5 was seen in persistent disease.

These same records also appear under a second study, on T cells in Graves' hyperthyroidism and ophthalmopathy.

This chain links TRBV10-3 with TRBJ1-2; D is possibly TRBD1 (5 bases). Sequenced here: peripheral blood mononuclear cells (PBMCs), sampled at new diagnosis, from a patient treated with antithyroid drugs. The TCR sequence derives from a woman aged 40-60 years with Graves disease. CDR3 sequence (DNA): TGTGCCATCCGCTTGACTCGGGGGGAAACTAACTATGGCTACACCTTC. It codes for CAIRLTRGETNYGYTF.